These 12 T cell receptor beta chains came from one sample sequenced in a study of blood T cell repertoires in COVID-19. Sequenced by immunoSEQ multiplex PCR; TCRdb stores in-frame clones only, minus some. The sample lists roughly 250,000 clones; approximately 86% were seen once. Sequencing input: PBMCs or T cells enriched from blood (not recorded which). The origin of the receptors is a woman aged 25 to 39 with acute COVID-19.

The V and J genes are TRBV20-1 and TRBJ1-2, with a tentative D call TRBD1 (5 bases). The CDR3 loop spans 11 amino acids. V lost 8 bases, J lost 1 base, and 8 bases lay in between. Looked up from germline, CDR1 is DFQATT and CDR2 is SNEGSKA (reference sequence). This CDR3 is CSIGHNYGYTF. CDR3 bases: TGCAGTATTGGACATAACTATGGCTACACCTTC.

This chain links TRBV29-1 with TRBJ1-3; 9 bases fit TRBD1. This CDR3 region has 14 residues. The ends lost 5 bases at V and 4 bases at J; junction bases unmatched: 6. CDR1 and CDR2 from the germline V gene are SQVTM and ANQGSEA. The CDR3 nucleotides are TGCAGCGTTCAACAGGGGGCTGCAGGAAACACCATATATTTT. Encoded protein: CSVQQGAAGNTIYF.

CDR3 sequence: CASSPDRLITDTQYF. Here the CDR3 DNA reads TGTGCCAGCAGCCCGGACAGACTCATCACAGATACGCAGTATTTT. The rearrangement joins TRBV7-8 to TRBJ2-3; perhaps TRBD1 as D (6 bases). CDR3 length: 15 residues. The germline V gene encodes CDR1 SGHVS and CDR2 FQNEAQ. The V and J ends lost 5 bases and 2 bases respectively, with 14 bases between them. Based on the CDR3 plus reference TRBV7-8 and TRBJ2-3, the full variable domain is GAGVSQSPRYKVAKRGQDVALRCDPISGHVSLFWYQQALGQGPEFLTYFQNEAQLDKSGLPSDRFFAERPEGSVSTLKIQRTQQEDSAVYLCASSPDRLITDTQYFGPGTRLTVL.

This chain links TRBV27 with TRBJ2-3; D gene unclear. Deletions cut 3 bases from V and 1 base from J, with 8 bases between. The CDR3 runs 14 residues. The germline V gene encodes CDR1 MNHEY and CDR2 SMNVEV (reference sequence). This CDR3 reads CASSFGARTDTQYF. The DNA of the CDR3 is TGTGCCAGCAGTTTTGGAGCCCGCACAGATACGCAGTATTTT.

The gene calls are TRBV2 and TRBJ2-3; no reliable D call. The V gene's germline CDR1 is SNHLY and CDR2 FYNNEI. The V end was cut by 0 bases, the J end by 2 bases, with 3 bases between. The CDR3 contains 13 residues. In DNA form, the CDR3 reads TGTGCCAGCAGTGAAGCGTACACAGATACGCAGTATTTT. Encoded protein: CASSEAYTDTQYF.

V is TRBV7-6 and J is TRBJ2-2, with 8 bases identical to TRBD1. The CDR3 has 15 residues. CDR1 and CDR2 from the germline V gene are SGHVS and FNYEAQ. J gave up 7 bases and V 5 bases, and 9 bases lay outside the gene matches. This CDR3 is CASSPRTGPGGELFF. CDR3 nucleotide sequence: TGTGCCAGCAGCCCCCGGACAGGGCCCGGCGGGGAGCTGTTTTTT.

V is TRBV6-2 or TRBV6-3 and J is TRBJ2-1; TRBD1 matches at 7 bases. Looked up from germline, CDR1 is MNHEY and CDR2 is SVGEGT. The CDR3 length is 17 residues. V was pared by 2 bases and J by 2 bases, with 9 bases of the junction left unmatched. The CDR3 DNA reads as TGTGCCAGCAGTTACCGGAGGACAGGCGAAGCCTACAATGAGCAGTTCTTC. It codes for CASSYRRTGEAYNEQFF.

The rearrangement links TRBV14 to TRBJ1-3, with D possibly matching TRBD1 (6 bases). Germline CDR1 is SGHDN and CDR2 is FVKESK. CDR3 length: 17 amino acids. Trimming took off 4 bases at V and 2 bases at J, with 18 bases between the two ends. Here the CDR3 DNA reads TGTGCCAGCAGCCCCAGGACAGACTGGGTACCTGGAAACACCATATATTTT. It yields the protein CASSPRTDWVPGNTIYF.

V and J are TRBV10-3 and TRBJ2-7; D not certain. Germline-derived CDR1 and CDR2 are ENHRY and SYGVKD. Trimming cost V 2 bases and J 6 bases, with 8 bases left between them. The CDR3 runs to 12 residues. CDR3 sequence: CAISEPPGEQYF. Here the CDR3 DNA reads TGTGCCATCAGTGAGCCTCCAGGCGAGCAGTACTTC.

The rearrangement links TRBV4-3 to TRBJ2-5; D gene unclear. With 0 bases removed from V and 6 bases from J, the gap between germline ends came to 5 bases. Germline assignment: CDR1 LGHNA and CDR2 YSLEER. The CDR3 sequence is 12 residues long. The CDR3 loop is CASSQDFQTQYF. The CDR3 DNA sequence: TGCGCCAGCAGCCAAGACTTTCAGACCCAGTACTTC.

The chain recombines TRBV30 with TRBJ1-4, with D unresolved. Germline loops: CDR1 GTSNPN, CDR2 SVGIG (reference sequence). This CDR3 region has 13 residues. V lost 2 bases, J lost 8 bases, and 12 bases lay in between. CDR3 in amino acids: CAWSREVNEKLFF. The DNA for the CDR3 is TGTGCCTGGAGTCGGGAGGTCAACGAAAAACTGTTTTTT.

This chain connects TRBV7-3 to TRBJ2-5; 9 nucleotides align to TRBD2. This CDR3 has 15 residues. Trimming at V came to 5 bases and at J to 4 bases, leaving 8 bases not matched to a gene. The germline gives CDR1 SGHTA, CDR2 FQGTGA. CDR3 in amino acids: CASSPEAGGPETQYF. The CDR3 bases are TGTGCCAGCAGCCCCGAGGCGGGAGGGCCAGAGACCCAGTACTTC.